Each of the 30 T cell receptor beta chains below was sequenced from the same sample in a study of blood T cell repertoires in COVID-19 (dated by TCRdb to 2020 to 2022). Receptor libraries were prepared by the immunoSEQ multiplex PCR assay. TCRdb carries this immuneACCESS record with in-frame sequences only. Its versions omit some clonotypes, under half of them owing to an unresolved V gene in the studies checked, with the rest unexplained. The sample contains 150,000 to 200,000 clones, nearly 80% of them found a single time. The top ten hold 13% to 15% of the sample. Specimen: PBMCs or T cells enriched from blood (not recorded which). The source is a man between 60 and 75 years old who had been exposed to COVID-19.

CDR3 sequence (DNA): TGTGCCAGCACCCTCGGTATGCTAGCCAAAAACATTCAGTACTTC. It encodes CASTLGMLAKNIQYF. V is TRBV7-2 and J is TRBJ2-4; D is unclear. Germline CDR1 SGHTA, CDR2 FQGNSA. With 7 bases removed from V and 0 bases from J, the gap between germline ends came to 13 bases. The CDR3 consists of 15 residues.

This chain connects TRBV7-6 to TRBJ2-3, with 8 nucleotides matching TRBD2. Germline CDR1 SGHVS, CDR2 FNYEAQ. Losses at the gene ends were 1 base for V and 6 bases for J; bases not matched to a gene: 6. This CDR3 is 15 amino acids long. CDR3 loop: CASSLEAGAGDTQYF. For the CDR3, the DNA is TGTGCCAGCAGCTTAGAAGCGGGAGCGGGGGATACGCAGTATTTT.

V and J are TRBV5-1 and TRBJ1-1, with no clear D. Deletions cut 4 bases from V and 3 bases from J, with 16 bases between. Germline assignment: CDR1 SGHRS and CDR2 YFSETQ. The CDR3 contains 15 residues. CDR3 sequence: CASSAGWVGDTEAFF. The CDR3 coding sequence is TGCGCCAGCAGCGCGGGGTGGGTCGGGGACACTGAAGCTTTCTTT.

J is TRBJ2-3 and V is TRBV7-3; D might be TRBD2 (6 bases). This CDR3 comprises 15 residues. V lost 3 bases to trimming and J lost 2 bases, with 12 bases between them. The germline CDR1 and CDR2 sequences are SGHTA and FQGTGA. CDR3 sequence: CASSFSGEYTDTQYF. The CDR3 nucleotides are TGTGCCAGCAGCTTCTCGGGGGAGTACACAGATACGCAGTATTTT.

This rearrangement joins TRBV5-1 to TRBJ2-1; weak D call: TRBD1 (5 bases). Germline V CDR1 and CDR2: SGHRS, YFSETQ. Trimming cost V 3 bases and J 2 bases, with 15 bases left between them. The CDR3 is 16 residues long. The CDR3 coding sequence is TGCGCCAGCAGCTCCAACCAGGGTCCTACCTACAATGAGCAGTTCTTC. This sequence encodes CASSSNQGPTYNEQFF.

The rearrangement links TRBV5-1 to TRBJ2-3, with D perhaps TRBD2 (6 bases). Per the germline V gene, CDR1 is SGHRS and CDR2 is YFSETQ. V lost 2 bases and J lost 2, with 12 bases in between. There are 15 residues in the CDR3. The CDR3 loop reads CASSFWGGTTDTQYF. As DNA, the CDR3 is TGCGCCAGCAGCTTTTGGGGCGGGACCACAGATACGCAGTATTTT.

The genes are TRBV6-5 and TRBJ2-7, with a tentative D call TRBD1 (6 bases). The V gene lost 5 bases and the J gene lost 2 bases, with 10 bases spanning the gap. This CDR3 spans 13 amino acids. Looked up from germline, CDR1 is MNHEY and CDR2 is SVGAGI. The CDR3 sequence: CASSPGHTYEQYF. CDR3 nucleotides: TGTGCCAGCAGTCCGGGACATACCTACGAGCAGTACTTC.

This chain uses TRBV11-3 with TRBJ2-7, with D perhaps matching TRBD1 (7 bases). CDR1 is SGHNT, CDR2 YENEEA, per germline. The CDR3 loop spans 15 amino acids. Trimming left V 3 bases short and J 7 bases short, with 19 bases between. The CDR3 here is CASSFSGGGASEQYF. For the CDR3, the DNA is TGTGCCAGCAGCTTTTCCGGAGGGGGCGCGTCTGAGCAGTACTTC.

The genes are TRBV7-9 and TRBJ2-5, with D perhaps matching TRBD2 (5 bases). Germline loops: CDR1 SEHNR, CDR2 FQNEAQ (reference sequence). V lost 5 bases to trimming and J lost 5 bases, with 15 bases between them. This CDR3 region has 14 residues. CDR3 sequence: CASSPQAGGETQYF. The CDR3 DNA reads as TGTGCCAGCAGCCCCCAAGCCGGAGGCGAGACCCAGTACTTC.

This chain uses TRBV7-3 with TRBJ2-1, with D perhaps matching TRBD2 (6 bases). From germline, CDR1 is SGHTA and CDR2 FQGTGA. The CDR3 has 16 residues. V gave up 0 bases and J gave up 6 bases, with 15 bases separating them. In DNA form, the CDR3 reads TGTGCCAGCAGCTTAACCACCGGAGGGCATTCCAATGAGCAGTTCTTC. It encodes CASSLTTGGHSNEQFF. The full variable domain, its missing parts supplied by reference TRBV7-3 and TRBJ2-1, is GAGVSQTPSNKVTEKGKYVELRCDPISGHTALYWYRQSLGQGPEFLIYFQGTGAADDSGLPNDRFFAVRPEGSVSTLKIQRTERGDSAVYLCASSLTTGGHSNEQFFGPGTRLTVL.

V usage is TRBV6-2 or TRBV6-3 and J usage is TRBJ1-5; tentative D call: TRBD1 (6 bases). Germline CDR1 MNHEY, CDR2 SVGEGT. The CDR3 loop spans 14 amino acids. The ends were cut back, 6 bases at V and 11 bases at J, with 20 bases in the middle. CDR3 coding DNA: TGTGCCAGCAGCCCTCAGGGGCCCGGGGCATCCCAGCATTTT. Translating gives CASSPQGPGASQHF.

The rearrangement uses TRBV5-4 and TRBJ2-7, with 9 bases identical to TRBD1. The CDR3 has 16 residues. V was clipped by 0 bases and J by 5 bases; unmatched bases: 9. Germline loops: CDR1 SGHNT, CDR2 YYREEE (reference sequence). CDR3 in amino acids: CASSLEATGGGNEQYF. The DNA of the CDR3 is TGTGCCAGCAGCTTGGAGGCGACAGGGGGGGGGAACGAGCAGTACTTC.

This chain uses TRBV30 with TRBJ1-2; unclear D gene. Germline V lookup: CDR1 GTSNPN, CDR2 SVGIG (reference sequence). The germline V and J ends were trimmed by 3 bases and 4 bases, with 15 bases remaining between them. The CDR3 has 14 amino acids. CDR3 residues: CAWRTASAGYGYTF. The CDR3 DNA reads TGTGCCTGGAGGACGGCCTCGGCGGGCTATGGCTACACCTTC.

The chain combines TRBV9 with TRBJ2-7; a possible D gene is TRBD1 (6 bases). V was pared by 2 bases and J by 5 bases, with 17 bases between. This CDR3 is built from 15 residues. Per germline, CDR1 SGDLS and CDR2 YYNGEE. CDR3 protein: CASSVGILRGDEQYF. CDR3 coding DNA: TGTGCCAGCAGCGTCGGAATCCTCAGGGGTGACGAGCAGTACTTC.

The chain carries TRBV30 and TRBJ1-3; D perhaps matches TRBD1 (6 bases). Trimming pared 2 bases from V and 0 bases from J, leaving 14 bases between. Germline CDR1 GTSNPN, CDR2 SVGIG (reference sequence). The CDR3 is 16 residues long. CDR3 nucleotide sequence: TGTGCCTGGAGTCTCAGGGGTGGGACCTCTGGAAACACCATATATTTT. As protein: CAWSLRGGTSGNTIYF.

A few counts support this clone. The rearrangement links TRBV5-6 to TRBJ1-4; weak D call: TRBD1 (5 bases). The germline gives CDR1 SGHDT, CDR2 YYEEEE. The V end was cut by 0 bases, the J end by 4 bases, with 13 bases between. The CDR3 is 16 amino acids. CDR3 nucleotide sequence: TGTGCCAGCAGCTTGGTGGGGCAGGGCGTTAATGAAAAACTGTTTTTT. Protein product: CASSLVGQGVNEKLFF.

This clone has a count of ten or more. This chain uses TRBV29-1 with TRBJ2-5; weak D call: TRBD2 (6 bases). V was pared by 3 bases and J by 3 bases, with 11 bases between. The CDR3 is made up of 13 amino acids. Looked up from germline, CDR1 is SQVTM and CDR2 is ANQGSEA. DNA for the CDR3: TGCAGCGTTGATATCCGCGGGAAAGAGACCCAGTACTTC. It is translated as CSVDIRGKETQYF.

V usage is TRBV9 and J usage is TRBJ2-3, with TRBD2 as a possible D gene (5 bases). Germline assignment: CDR1 SGDLS and CDR2 YYNGEE. The V gene lost 0 bases and the J gene lost 2 bases, with 10 bases spanning the gap. The CDR3 has 15 residues. CDR3 in DNA: TGTGCCAGCAGCGTAGTCGGGGAACACACAGATACGCAGTATTTT. Its protein product is CASSVVGEHTDTQYF. Based on the CDR3 plus reference TRBV9 and TRBJ2-3, the full variable domain is DSGVTQTPKHLITATGQRVTLRCSPRSGDLSVYWYQQSLDQGLQFLIQYYNGEERAKGNILERFSAQQFPDLHSELNLSSLELGDSALYFCASSVVGEHTDTQYFGPGTRLTVL.

The chain employs TRBV7-7 and TRBJ2-3; possibly TRBD1 for D (6 bases). The V gene's germline CDR1 is SSHAT and CDR2 FNYEAQ (reference sequence). V was shortened by 1 base and J by 4 bases, with 12 bases between the two germline ends. The CDR3 has 15 residues. CDR3: CASSLEGAGADTQYF. CDR3 nucleotides: TGTGCCAGCAGCTTAGAAGGGGCAGGGGCAGATACGCAGTATTTT.

The J gene is TRBJ2-4, the V gene TRBV28; 8 bases map to TRBD2. The CDR3 consists of 17 residues. V was clipped by 3 bases and J by 0 bases; unmatched bases: 7. Per germline, CDR1 MDHEN and CDR2 SYDVKM. In DNA form, the CDR3 reads TGTGCCAGCAGTTTTCGTGGCGGGAGGCAAGCCAAAAACATTCAGTACTTC. Its protein is CASSFRGGRQAKNIQYF.

V gene TRBV28 combines with J gene TRBJ1-1; 7 bases are a match to TRBD1. V was pared by 2 bases and J by 4 bases, with 1 base of the junction left unmatched. From germline, CDR1 is MDHEN and CDR2 SYDVKM. This CDR3 region has 13 residues. CDR3 loop: CASSLDRATEAFF. CDR3 DNA sequence: TGTGCCAGCAGTTTAGACAGGGCCACTGAAGCTTTCTTT. Complete variable domain (other parts from reference TRBV28 and TRBJ1-1): DVKVTQSSRYLVKRTGEKVFLECVQDMDHENMFWYRQDPGLGLRLIYFSYDVKMKEKGDIPEGYSVSREKKERFSLILESASTNQTSMYLCASSLDRATEAFFGQGTRLTVV.

The chain has TRBV27 and TRBJ1-5; possible D gene TRBD1, 6 bases. Germline CDR1 reads MNHEY; CDR2 reads SMNVEV (reference sequence). V was trimmed by 6 bases and J by 3 bases, leaving 24 bases between them. The CDR3 covers 18 residues. CDR3 in DNA: TGTGCCAGCAGAAAATACGTTTCCATTAACAGGGACAATCAGCCCCAGCATTTT. Translation: CASRKYVSINRDNQPQHF.

The chain links TRBV7-9 to TRBJ2-7, with 10 nucleotides matching TRBD1. Germline trimming cut 6 bases from V and 2 bases from J; bases unmatched to any gene: 10. The CDR3 spans 16 residues. Germline V gene lookup returns CDR1 SEHNR and CDR2 FQNEAQ (reference sequence). CDR3: CASSSGTGQGTYEQYF. DNA of the CDR3: TGTGCCAGCAGTTCCGGTACGGGACAGGGGACCTACGAGCAGTACTTC. Full variable domain (outside the CDR3, taken from reference TRBV7-9 and TRBJ2-7): DTGVSQNPRHKITKRGQNVTFRCDPISEHNRLYWYRQTLGQGPEFLTYFQNEAQLEKSRLLSDRFSAERPKGSFSTLEIQRTEQGDSAMYLCASSSGTGQGTYEQYFGPGTRLTVT.

V is TRBV6-5 and J is TRBJ1-1; no firm D call. The CDR3 spans 13 residues. V dropped 3 bases and J dropped 4 bases, with 9 bases sitting between them. Germline assignment: CDR1 MNHEY and CDR2 SVGAGI. CDR3: CASSYRVGTEAFF. CDR3 coding DNA: TGTGCCAGCAGTTATCGGGTGGGCACTGAAGCTTTCTTT.

This chain uses TRBV28 with TRBJ2-1; D is unresolved. Trimming stripped 3 bases from V and 6 bases from J, with 18 bases between. This CDR3 comprises 16 residues. The germline V gene has CDR1 MDHEN and CDR2 SYDVKM. The CDR3 bases are TGTGCCAGCAGTTTGTCCCTAACCGGTATTTTCAATGAGCAGTTCTTC. Its protein product is CASSLSLTGIFNEQFF.

This rearrangement joins TRBV6-5 to TRBJ2-5; D unclear. Germline loops: CDR1 MNHEY, CDR2 SVGAGI. V lost 2 bases and J lost 1, with 8 bases in between. CDR3 size: 14 residues. The CDR3 spells CASSYGLIQETQYF. The CDR3 nucleotides are TGTGCCAGCAGTTACGGGCTCATCCAAGAGACCCAGTACTTC.

The chain recombines TRBV11-1 with TRBJ2-1; the match to TRBD1 covers 10 bases. The germline gives CDR1 SGHAT, CDR2 FQDESV (reference sequence). The junction had 6 bases not matched to a gene; V was cut back by 5 bases and J by 5 bases. The CDR3 covers 15 residues. Here the CDR3 reads CASSPRTGGNNEQFF. As DNA, the CDR3 is TGTGCCAGCAGCCCCCGGACAGGGGGGAACAATGAGCAGTTCTTC.

The count of this clone is one. The gene calls are TRBV7-2 and TRBJ2-2; 7 bases are shared with TRBD1. Trimming took 6 bases from V and 6 from J; bases not matched to a gene: 4. Germline lookup yields CDR1 SGHTA and CDR2 FQGNSA. The CDR3 runs 13 residues. The CDR3 here is CASRPDRAGELFF. The CDR3 DNA sequence: TGTGCCAGCAGGCCAGACAGGGCCGGGGAGCTGTTTTTT.

The rearrangement joins TRBV18 to TRBJ1-6, with 10 bases lining up with TRBD1. The CDR3 consists of 17 residues. The germline CDR1 and CDR2 sequences are KGHSH and LQKENI. V lost 3 bases to trimming and J lost 3 bases; unmatched junction nucleotides: 5. The chain's CDR3 is CASSPLGTGDYNSPLHF. The CDR3 DNA sequence: TGTGCCAGCTCACCCTTAGGGACAGGGGACTATAATTCACCCCTCCACTTT. Combining the CDR3 with reference TRBV18 and TRBJ1-6 gives the whole variable domain NAGVMQNPRHLVRRRGQEARLRCSPMKGHSHVYWYRQLPEEGLKFMVYLQKENIIDESGMPKERFSAEFPKEGPSILRIQQVVRGDSAAYFCASSPLGTGDYNSPLHFGNGTRLTVT.

V and J are TRBV9 and TRBJ1-5; 7 positions agree with TRBD1. The CDR3 length is 17 residues. With 2 bases clipped from V and 3 bases from J, the junction kept 11 bases outside the gene matches. Germline V gene lookup returns CDR1 SGDLS and CDR2 YYNGEE. The CDR3: CASSVPPDRVSNQPQHF. The DNA for the CDR3 is TGTGCCAGCAGCGTTCCCCCCGACAGGGTTTCCAATCAGCCCCAGCATTTT.